Each of the 25 T cell receptor beta chains below was sequenced from the same sample in a study of regulatory T cells in long-lasting Graves disease. To make TCR beta libraries, researchers used iRepertoire HTBI primers and Arm-PCR of CDR3 regions. TCRdb reanalysed the multiplex PCR reads using MiXCR and keeps one entry per CDR3 protein. The table shows hundreds of thousands of distinct CDR3 sequences, with roughly 12% occurring only once. This sample's time point: newly diagnosed GD, antithyroid drugs for less than 3 months. Preparation of the TCR library used RNA extracted from PBMCs. This same sample was also taken into another study, of T cells in Graves' hyperthyroidism and ophthalmopathy.

The sequenced sample was peripheral blood mononuclear cells (PBMCs), obtained at new diagnosis, from a patient treated with antithyroid drugs. All receptors come from a young man with Graves disease.

This clonotype has a count of ten or more. The chain employs TRBV7-8 and TRBJ2-1, with a tentative D call TRBD2 (5 bases). Deletions cut 5 bases from V and 0 bases from J, with 11 bases between. The CDR3 contains 15 residues. Germline loops: CDR1 SGHVS, CDR2 FQNEAQ. CDR3 sequence reads: CASSNLGSSYNEQFF. The CDR3 DNA reads as TGTGCCAGCAGCAATCTTGGGAGCTCCTACAATGAGCAGTTCTTC.

Points on this clonotype: The germline gene is not matched at one end of the junction; a read error may be the cause. The chain uses TRBV20-1 and TRBJ2-2; perhaps TRBD2 as D (6 bases). The CDR3 is 12 residues long. From germline, CDR1 is DFQATT and CDR2 SNEGSKA (reference sequence). CDR3 bases: TGCAGTACAAGGGACTTACGCGGGGATCTGCTTTTT. Protein product: CSTRDLRGDLLF.

This clonotype was seen a handful of times. V is TRBV12-3 or TRBV12-4 and J is TRBJ2-7; TRBD1 aligns across 7 bases. The V and J ends lost 9 bases and 4 bases, in that order; junction bases with no gene match: 9. The CDR3 sequence is 13 residues long. CDR3 nucleotides: TGTGCCAGTAGACAGGGCCGAAAATACGAGCAGTACTTC. Translating it yields CASRQGRKYEQYF.

J is TRBJ1-1 and V is TRBV18; D is possibly TRBD1 (5 bases). From germline, CDR1 is KGHSH and CDR2 LQKENI. The V end was cut by 1 base, the J end by 9 bases, with 9 bases between. CDR3 length: 12 residues. The CDR3 bases are TGTGCCAGCTCACCACAGACAGCCCAAGCTTTCTTT. This encodes CASSPQTAQAFF.

The chain recombines TRBV9 with TRBJ2-1; D might be TRBD2 (6 bases). Trimming shortened V by 3 bases and J by 0 bases, and 10 bases separated the two germline ends. Per germline, CDR1 SGDLS and CDR2 YYNGEE. CDR3 length equals 15 residues. The DNA for the CDR3 is TGTGCCAGCAGCGCGGAGGGAAGCTCCTACAATGAGCAGTTCTTC. It translates to CASSAEGSSYNEQFF.

In its sample, this clonotype was seen many times. The chain joins TRBV3-1 to TRBJ1-5; 9 bases are shared with TRBD1. This CDR3 region has 15 residues. Looked up from germline, CDR1 is LGHDT and CDR2 is YNNKEL (reference sequence). With 0 bases clipped from V and 7 bases from J, the junction kept 4 bases outside the gene matches. The CDR3 reads CASSQDLTGGQPQHF. The CDR3 bases are TGTGCCAGCAGCCAAGATCTTACAGGGGGCCAGCCCCAGCATTTT.

In this sample, this clonotype turned up many times. CDR3 DNA: TGTGCCAGCAGCCCCGGGACAGGGAGCTATGGCTACACCTTC. Protein sequence: CASSPGTGSYGYTF. V and J are TRBV27 and TRBJ1-2, with TRBD1 identical over 9 bases. Losses at the gene ends were 6 bases for V and 4 bases for J; bases not matched to a gene: 6. The CDR3 is 14 residues long. Germline V gives CDR1 MNHEY, CDR2 SMNVEV (reference sequence).

The chain links TRBV27 to TRBJ2-6; D unresolved. V lost 2 bases and J 0 bases, leaving 8 bases between the germline ends. The CDR3 sequence is 16 residues long. The germline gives CDR1 MNHEY, CDR2 SMNVEV (reference sequence). CDR3 nucleotide sequence: TGTGCCAGCAGTTTAGGTCGACCCTCTGGGGCCAACGTCCTGACTTTC. Its translation is CASSLGRPSGANVLTF.

This clonotype came up many times. This sequence joins TRBV2 and TRBJ2-1; D not certain. This CDR3 contains 10 residues. V was pared by 4 bases and J by 15 bases, with 10 bases between. CDR1 and CDR2 (germline): SNHLY, FYNNEI. The CDR3 coding sequence is TGTGCCAGCAGTGGGCCTAGACCGTTCTTC. Amino acid sequence: CASSGPRPFF.

This clonotype was seen repeatedly, ten times or more. The chain joins TRBV20-1 to TRBJ2-7; D is possibly TRBD1 (6 bases). The germline V gene has CDR1 DFQATT and CDR2 SNEGSKA (reference sequence). Trimming cost V 2 bases and J 7 bases, with 12 bases left between them. This CDR3 contains 12 residues. The CDR3 region is CSARMDRSEQYF. DNA for the CDR3: TGCAGTGCTAGAATGGACAGATCGGAGCAGTACTTC.

Ten or more counts support this clonotype. The gene calls are TRBV2 and TRBJ2-2; 7 nucleotides agree with TRBD2. This CDR3 is 14 amino acids long. The V gene end was trimmed by 6 bases and the J gene end by 2 bases; junction bases not matched to a gene: 3. Germline values: CDR1 SNHLY, CDR2 FYNNEI. The CDR3 spells CASRRDYNTGELFF. Here the CDR3 DNA reads TGTGCCAGCAGGCGGGACTATAACACCGGGGAGCTGTTTTTT.

This clonotype showed up just a few times. The rearrangement joins TRBV6-1 to TRBJ1-5, with D tentatively TRBD1 (5 bases). The germline V gene has CDR1 MNHNS and CDR2 SASEGT. This CDR3 is 16 amino acids long. The germline V and J ends were trimmed by 6 bases and 7 bases, with 22 bases remaining between them. CDR3 residues: CASRPRGGVEGQPQHF. The CDR3 DNA is TGTGCCAGCAGACCTCGGGGGGGGGTGGAAGGACAGCCCCAGCATTTT.

The CDR3 coding sequence is TGTGCCAGCTCACCAAACCGGTATGAGCAGTACTTC. Amino acid sequence: CASSPNRYEQYF. The chain combines TRBV18 with TRBJ2-7; D unclear. This CDR3 contains 12 residues. Germline V gene lookup returns CDR1 KGHSH and CDR2 LQKENI. V was clipped by 2 bases and J by 7 bases, with 9 bases between them.

This clonotype was detected many times. V and J are TRBV5-1 and TRBJ1-4; D possibly corresponds to TRBD1 (6 bases). V was clipped by 4 bases and J by 7 bases, with 14 bases between them. This CDR3 has 14 residues. Germline assignment: CDR1 SGHRS and CDR2 YFSETQ. The CDR3 DNA is TGCGCCAGCAGCCAACTACAGGGTGGTGAAAAACTGTTTTTT. This translates into CASSQLQGGEKLFF.

This clonotype was counted many times. The CDR3 is CASSLTRRDNEQFF. In DNA form, the CDR3 reads TGTGCCAGCAGCTTAACGAGGAGGGACAATGAGCAGTTCTTC. This sequence joins TRBV11-2 and TRBJ2-1, with D possibly TRBD2 on 6 matching bases. The CDR3 is 14 amino acids. The germline gives CDR1 SGHAT, CDR2 FQNNGV. Between the trimmed V and J ends, which lost 2 bases and 5 bases, there was a span of 10 bases.

The chain uses TRBV29-1 and TRBJ2-2; TRBD1 matches 10 bases. CDR3 length: 16 residues. V shed 3 bases, J shed 1 base, and the junction held 5 bases outside the gene matches. The germline V gene encodes CDR1 SQVTM and CDR2 ANQGSEA. The DNA for the CDR3 is TGCAGCGTTGAGGAGGACAGGGGGAAGAACACCGGGGAGCTGTTTTTT. As protein: CSVEEDRGKNTGELFF.

In its sample, this clonotype was seen many times. This chain uses TRBV7-2 with TRBJ2-4; D unresolved. CDR1 SGHTA and CDR2 FQGNSA come from the germline V gene. The CDR3 is made up of 14 amino acids. Trimming took 4 bases from V and 4 from J, leaving 11 bases between them. CDR3 amino acids: CASSSARVKNIQYF. The CDR3 coding sequence is TGTGCCAGCAGCTCTGCCCGGGTGAAAAACATTCAGTACTTC.

The sample holds many counts of this clonotype. The gene calls are TRBV27 and TRBJ2-5, with 12 bases identical to TRBD2. CDR3 size: 18 residues. Germline V gene data show CDR1 as MNHEY and CDR2 as SMNVEV (reference sequence). Losses at the gene ends were 6 bases for V and 1 base for J; bases not matched to a gene: 12. CDR3: CASSPKTGLAGPQETQYF. The DNA for the CDR3 is TGTGCCAGCAGCCCGAAGACCGGACTAGCGGGACCCCAAGAGACCCAGTACTTC.

This clonotype occurred many times. This CDR3 reads CATAPPGSGANVLTF. The DNA for the CDR3 is TGTGCCACCGCCCCGCCTGGCTCTGGGGCCAACGTCCTGACTTTC. This chain uses TRBV19 with TRBJ2-6; D is uncertain. Trimming shortened V by 10 bases and J by 0 bases, and 13 bases separated the two germline ends. This CDR3 is 15 amino acids long. The germline CDR1 and CDR2 sequences are LNHDA and SQIVND (reference sequence).

There are a few counts of this clonotype. The gene calls are TRBV30 and TRBJ1-4; weak D call: TRBD1 (5 bases). The germline V gene encodes CDR1 GTSNPN and CDR2 SVGIG (reference sequence). This CDR3 has 14 amino acids. Trimming shortened V by 4 bases and J by 12 bases, and 21 bases separated the two germline ends. The CDR3 region is CAWKGIMSGKQLFF. CDR3 DNA sequence: TGTGCCTGGAAGGGGATTATGAGTGGAAAACAACTGTTTTTT.

About this clonotype: A much larger clone differs by one base, so this may be a read error. The rearrangement links TRBV10-3 to TRBJ2-7; 10 bases map to TRBD1. From germline, CDR1 is ENHRY and CDR2 SYGVKD. This CDR3 has 13 amino acids. The DNA of the CDR3 is TGTGCCATCGGACAGGGGGATTTCTACAAGCAGTACTTC. This sequence encodes CAIGQGDFYKQYF.

The table lists this clonotype with many counts. The chain links TRBV13 to TRBJ2-7; TRBD2 matches 13 bases. Germline V gene sequence: CDR1 PRHDT, CDR2 FYEKMQ (reference sequence). Unmatched junction bases numbered 5, after V lost 5 bases and J lost 4 bases. The CDR3 is made up of 15 amino acids. The CDR3 region has the DNA TGTGCCAGCAGCCGCGGGACTAGCGGGGTTTACGAGCAGTACTTC. It translates to CASSRGTSGVYEQYF.

This clonotype has just a few counts. This chain connects TRBV11-1 to TRBJ2-5; 14 positions match TRBD2. The assigned J gene may be wrong: the sequence end matches TRBJ2-7 better. The germline gives CDR1 SGHAT, CDR2 FQDESV (reference sequence). CDR3 size: 17 residues. CDR3 sequence reads: CASSSMGLAGEDDEQYF. CDR3 nucleotides: TGTGCCAGCAGCTCCATGGGACTAGCGGGAGAGGATGACGAGCAGTACTTC.

This clonotype came up many times. J is TRBJ2-3 and V is TRBV5-1; weak D call: TRBD2 (6 bases). Germline values: CDR1 SGHRS, CDR2 YFSETQ. V was shortened by 4 bases and J by 4 bases, with 10 bases between the two germline ends. CDR3 length: 13 residues. The CDR3 protein is CASSGLAPDTQYF. The CDR3 DNA reads TGCGCCAGCAGCGGCCTAGCGCCAGATACGCAGTATTTT.

This clonotype was counted ten times or more. The gene calls are TRBV7-2 and TRBJ2-4, with 8 bases that match TRBD2. The germline V gene has CDR1 SGHTA and CDR2 FQGNSA. The CDR3 has 12 residues. Germline trimming cut 5 bases from V and 8 bases from J; bases unmatched to any gene: 2. For the CDR3, the DNA is TGTGCCAGCAGCCCCGGGGGGGACATTCAGTACTTC. Protein product: CASSPGGDIQYF.